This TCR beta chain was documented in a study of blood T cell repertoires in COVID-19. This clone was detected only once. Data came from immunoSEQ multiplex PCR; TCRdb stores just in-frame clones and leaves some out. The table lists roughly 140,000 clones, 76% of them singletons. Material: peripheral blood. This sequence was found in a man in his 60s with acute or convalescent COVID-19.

Here the CDR3 DNA reads TGTGCCTGGAGTTTCAGATATGGCTACACCTTC. Encoded protein: CAWSFRYGYTF. The chain couples TRBV30 to TRBJ1-2; D is undetermined. CDR3 length equals 11 residues. The germline V and J ends were trimmed by 2 bases and 5 bases, with 6 bases remaining between them. CDR1 is GTSNPN and CDR2 is SVGIG in the germline V gene (reference sequence).